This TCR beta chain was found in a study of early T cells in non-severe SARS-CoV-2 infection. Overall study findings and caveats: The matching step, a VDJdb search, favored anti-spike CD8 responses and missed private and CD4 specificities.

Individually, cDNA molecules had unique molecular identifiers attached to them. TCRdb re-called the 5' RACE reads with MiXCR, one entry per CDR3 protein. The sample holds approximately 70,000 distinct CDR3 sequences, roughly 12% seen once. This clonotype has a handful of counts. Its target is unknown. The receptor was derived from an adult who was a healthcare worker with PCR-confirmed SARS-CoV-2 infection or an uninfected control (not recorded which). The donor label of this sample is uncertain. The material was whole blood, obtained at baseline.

The CDR3 nucleotides read TGTGCCAGCTCAGGGGGGTCCTATGGCTACACCTTC. This gives the protein CASSGGSYGYTF. The genes are TRBV9 and TRBJ1-2; 7 bases line up with TRBD1. CDR1 and CDR2 (germline): SGDLS, YYNGEE. The V and J ends lost 7 bases and 4 bases, in that order; junction bases with no gene match: 4. CDR3 size: 12 residues.